This paragraph covers one T cell receptor beta chain sequence. The antigen remains undetermined. The sample comes from a study of shared clonotypes between healthy human individuals. Study results and caveats: Relative to their counterparts shared across all four donors, non-shared clonotypes exhibited diminished generation probabilities.

Terminally differentiated effector memory CD45RA+ cells were left out of the naive CD8 fraction, which was CD45RO-negative and positively selected for CCR7. Germline V lookup: CDR1 MNHEY, CDR2 SMNVEV (reference sequence). V trimming: 6 bases; J trimming: 5 bases; junction bases outside the gene matches: 19. CDR3 length equals 18 residues. The genomic DNA of each subset was split evenly across several immunoSEQ plates. Some clones are missing from TCRdb's copy, which holds only in-frame ones; the method was immunoSEQ multiplex PCR. This table holds about 2,100,000 clones, 93% found once. Sequencing used naive CD8+ T cells from PBMCs. J is TRBJ1-5 and V is TRBV27; 7 nucleotides line up with TRBD1. The sequence came from a man aged 18 to 30 in good health. Some clones in this sample may be carry-over from other donors' samples. The CDR3 loop reads CASSPNSAEGANHQPQHF. In nucleotides, the CDR3 is TGTGCCAGCAGCCCGAACTCCGCAGAGGGGGCCAACCATCAGCCCCAGCATTTT.